This TCR beta chain was obtained from a study of blood T cell repertoires in COVID-19. Looking at the study overall: Acute-phase and convalescent COVID-19 samples originated in the United States, Italy and Spain.

Seattle patient enrollment occurred during active infection, with longitudinal follow-up thereafter. Germline V gives CDR1 MDHEN, CDR2 SYDVKM. With V trimmed by 8 bases and J by 2 bases, 11 bases remained unmatched. The CDR3 sequence is 16 residues long. TCRdb's table, derived via immunoSEQ multiplex PCR, lists solely in-frame clones and lacks some. The table records some 260,000 clones, roughly 88% of them present only once. This clonotype was sampled from a woman between 70 and 85 years old with COVID-19, enrolled during active disease. Sample: peripheral blood. V gene TRBV28 combines with J gene TRBJ2-3; 9 bases line up with TRBD1. This CDR3 reads CASQKTGGPTTDTQYF. Written as DNA, the CDR3 is TGTGCCAGCCAAAAAACAGGGGGCCCAACCACAGATACGCAGTATTTT.